These 9 T cell receptor beta chains were sequenced from one sample in a study of T cell responses to AZD1222 COVID-19 vaccine. Some clones are missing from TCRdb's copy, which holds only in-frame ones; the method was immunoSEQ multiplex PCR. The table has 160,000 or so clones, 90% seen once. This specimen was peripheral blood, taken 28 days after the second AZD1222 dose. The receptors here all came from an adult who received the AZD1222 COVID-19 vaccine.

The chain is built from TRBV28 and TRBJ2-7; D is perhaps TRBD2 (5 bases). From germline, CDR1 is MDHEN and CDR2 SYDVKM. This CDR3 spans 12 amino acids. The germline V and J ends were trimmed by 10 bases and 3 bases, with 13 bases remaining between them. This CDR3 reads CATMGSVYEQYF. CDR3 bases: TGTGCCACTATGGGTAGCGTCTACGAGCAGTACTTC.

The rearrangement uses TRBV6-5 and TRBJ1-1; D is unclear. The germline V and J ends were trimmed by 6 bases and 4 bases, with 12 bases remaining between them. Germline V lookup: CDR1 MNHEY, CDR2 SVGAGI. The CDR3 loop spans 13 amino acids. CDR3 nucleotide sequence: TGTGCCAGCAGAAGAACCGTGTCCACTGAAGCTTTCTTT. It codes for CASRRTVSTEAFF.

The rearrangement links TRBV11-2 to TRBJ1-5; D may be TRBD1 (6 bases). This CDR3 region has 14 residues. Germline assignment: CDR1 SGHAT and CDR2 FQNNGV. Trimming removed 5 bases at V and 3 bases at J, with 11 bases between. CDR3 amino acids: CASSRDRYNQPQHF. The CDR3 DNA reads TGTGCCAGCAGCCGCGACAGGTACAATCAGCCCCAGCATTTT. Complete variable domain (other parts from reference TRBV11-2 and TRBJ1-5): EAGVAQSPRYKIIEKRQSVAFWCNPISGHATLYWYQQILGQGPKLLIQFQNNGVVDDSQLPKDRFSAERLKGVDSTLKIQPAKLEDSAVYLCASSRDRYNQPQHFGDGTRLSIL.

In this sample, this clone turned up once. The rearrangement joins TRBV5-5 to TRBJ1-2; 9 bases line up with TRBD1. The CDR3 is 14 residues long. J gave up 2 bases and V 5 bases, and 4 bases lay outside the gene matches. Germline lookup yields CDR1 SGHKS and CDR2 YYEKEE (reference sequence). The CDR3 region is CASSPDRGNYGYTF. The CDR3 DNA reads as TGTGCCAGCAGTCCCGACAGGGGGAACTATGGCTACACCTTC.

V and J are TRBV24-1 and TRBJ2-1, with 8 bases matching TRBD2. Germline V gene lookup returns CDR1 KGHDR and CDR2 SFDVKD. V shed 1 base and J 0 bases; nucleotides not matched to a gene: 7. The CDR3 runs 18 residues. CDR3 protein: CATSDFKSSGSSYNEQFF. In DNA form, the CDR3 reads TGTGCCACCAGTGATTTTAAATCCAGCGGGAGCTCCTACAATGAGCAGTTCTTC.

The chain has TRBV6-5 and TRBJ2-1; a possible D gene is TRBD2 (5 bases). The CDR3 runs 15 residues. Trimming took 2 bases from V and 0 from J, leaving 8 bases between them. Germline V gene lookup returns CDR1 MNHEY and CDR2 SVGAGI. The CDR3 loop is CASSYGLDSYNEQFF. For the CDR3, the DNA is TGTGCCAGCAGTTACGGACTCGACTCCTACAATGAGCAGTTCTTC.

This clone showed up just once. The chain has TRBV12-5 and TRBJ2-7; TRBD1 aligns across 7 bases. V lost 6 bases and J lost 4; bases outside the gene matches: 12. CDR3 length: 15 amino acids. In germline, CDR1 is LGHNT, CDR2 FRNRAP. CDR3 in amino acids: CASGGTGTEQYEQYF. CDR3 nucleotide sequence: TGTGCTAGTGGAGGAACCGGGACAGAGCAGTACGAGCAGTACTTC.

This sequence joins TRBV5-1 and TRBJ1-1; the D is unclear. V lost 1 base and J lost 1, with 14 bases in between. CDR1 and CDR2 (germline): SGHRS, YFSETQ. This CDR3 region has 16 residues. CDR3 DNA sequence: TGCGCCAGCAGCTTGAGGTCCGGCGGAGAGAACACTGAAGCTTTCTTT. Translation gives CASSLRSGGENTEAFF.

The chain links TRBV7-9 to TRBJ2-3; no clear D. Germline values: CDR1 SEHNR, CDR2 FQNEAQ (reference sequence). This CDR3 contains 15 residues. V was clipped by 1 base and J by 6 bases, with 14 bases between them. Here the CDR3 DNA reads TGTGCCAGCAGCTTAGTCGGTGCCAACAAGGATACGCAGTATTTT. Protein sequence: CASSLVGANKDTQYF.